This TCR beta chain was identified during a study of radiotherapy plus CTLA-4 blockade in lung cancer. Across the study: In roughly 17% of patients, objective responses were seen; approximately 30% had disease control. Study results and limitations: Clones of tumor-derived TCRs expanded in blood after radiotherapy plus ipilimumab.

Repertoires were generated with immunoSEQ multiplex PCR, while TCRdb's copy carries only in-frame clones and drops some. The sample gives about 46,000 clones, 79% of which show up once; 6.5% to 10% is in the top ten. Points on this clone: The antigen is unknown.

Germline V gene sequence: CDR1 MGHRA, CDR2 YSYEKL. The V gene end was trimmed by 2 bases and the J gene end by 5 bases; junction bases not matched to a gene: 4. The CDR3 totals 15 residues. The chain carries TRBV4-1 and TRBJ2-2, with TRBD1 matching 8 bases. The sample was peripheral blood, taken from a patient treated with radiotherapy plus ipilimumab. The receptor was isolated from a human donor with non-small cell lung cancer who had a complete response to radiotherapy plus ipilimumab. CDR3 loop: CASSQQGAETGELFF. The DNA of the CDR3 is TGCGCCAGCAGCCAACAGGGGGCTGAGACCGGGGAGCTGTTTTTT.